This T cell receptor beta chain was observed in a study of PD-L1 blockade in urothelial cancer (TCRdb year 2017). About the investigation overall: All patients started therapy around 2014 and received atezolizumab 1,200 mg intravenously every 3 weeks. An ECOG performance status of 0 or 1 was recorded for the patients, and 0 to 3 prior chemotherapy regimens had been received by the patients. Under 30 patients had pretreatment blood TCR-seq, some 24 had at least one posttreatment blood collection, and some 24 had tumor TCR-seq. Blood samples gave a median of about 130,000 T cells and tens of thousands of unique TCRs, with a median clonality of approximately 0.08. Durable clinical benefit was defined as progression-free survival longer than 6 months, and TCR features were also tested against progression-free and overall survival. The study, an exploratory multi-omic analysis, examined somatic, immune and clinical correlates of response to PD-L1 blockade with atezolizumab in urothelial cancer. About 90% of the roughly 30 patients were identified as males with urothelial cancer of bladder origin, and a prior smoking history was reported by 18 of 29 patients. Pretreatment tumor samples, along with matched peripheral blood serially collected before and after atezolizumab treatment, were subjected to TCR sequencing. Blood samples were analyzed at two time points: 3 weeks after treatment start (second dose) and 6 weeks after treatment start. In the same patients who had TCR sequencing, pretreatment tumors also underwent whole exome sequencing and RNA sequencing. Durable clinical benefit was achieved by nine patients and was not achieved by 20 patients. Results and caveats for the whole study, not just this receptor: Because of the small sample size (n ≈ 31) and the many exploratory analyses performed, the results are intended to be regarded as hypothesis-generating. At 3 weeks after the start of treatment, tumor-associated TCR clones in peripheral blood had expanded more in patients with durable benefit (n of about 21, p = 0.022). A pretreatment peripheral blood TCR clonality below the median was linked to improved progression-free and overall survival.

According to the study, the label for this sample's time point signals: pretreatment peripheral blood. The cohort included roughly 29 patients with locally advanced or metastatic urothelial carcinoma who were treated at Memorial Sloan Kettering on a trial protocol. Peripheral blood mononuclear cells were collected pretreatment and during treatment, with between 1 and 8 total time points per patient. The Qiagen DNeasy Blood extraction kit was used to purify genomic DNA from total PBMCs and from tumor samples. PBMCs were collected pretreatment and during treatment and were isolated and stored as previously described. Germline trimming amounts to 3 bases on V and 7 bases on J, with 5 as the count of junction bases outside the gene matches. Reading from cysteine to phenylalanine, the CDR3 counts 15 amino acids. The retained sequence is limited to the CDR3, 45 bases, with the frame set at the first base. Via the germline V gene, CDR1 is KGHSH and CDR2 LQKENI.

A word on this clone: Its antigen is not yet known. No quality values exist for individual bases; no much larger clone is one base distant.

Synthetic TCR analog templates were spiked into each PCR to estimate absolute template abundance from read counts. TCRbeta CDR3 regions were amplified from genomic DNA with bias-controlled V and J gene primers using the immunoSEQ assay. Sequencing of rearranged TCRbeta segments was performed at approximately 20X coverage. On the authors' methods: Clustering was used to correct sequencing errors, and CDR3s were annotated against IMGT to assign V, D and J genes. Downstream analyses used only productive TCRbeta rearrangements, leaving out any out-of-frame or stop-codon sequences. Clonality was calculated as one minus the Shannon entropy normalized by the log of the number of unique productive sequences. Fisher's exact test with Benjamini-Hochberg correction, using a cutoff of adjusted p below 0.01, was how clones that differed between time points or between blood and tumor were identified. Here the immuneACCESS table is served through TCRdb, limited to in-frame sequences with V and J called. Missing clones are a known gap in these copies; in checked studies unresolved V genes cover under half, and the rest lacks a known reason. The V and J calls and clone size were taken over from that table, and D and trimming were inferred from the DNA. This sample is represented by around 70,000 clones; approximately 87% of them were singletons. The top ten hold around 4.2% of the sample.

The sequence is built from TRBV18 and TRBJ2-2; TRBD1 aligns with 10 central bases. This sample comprised PBMCs, obtained around atezolizumab (anti-PD-L1) treatment. This receptor was taken from a man between 65 and 79 years old with urothelial cancer. The base sequence is TGTGCCAGCTCACCCCGGGACAGGGGTAGCGGGGAGCTGTTTTTT. Translated, this is CASSPRDRGSGELFF.